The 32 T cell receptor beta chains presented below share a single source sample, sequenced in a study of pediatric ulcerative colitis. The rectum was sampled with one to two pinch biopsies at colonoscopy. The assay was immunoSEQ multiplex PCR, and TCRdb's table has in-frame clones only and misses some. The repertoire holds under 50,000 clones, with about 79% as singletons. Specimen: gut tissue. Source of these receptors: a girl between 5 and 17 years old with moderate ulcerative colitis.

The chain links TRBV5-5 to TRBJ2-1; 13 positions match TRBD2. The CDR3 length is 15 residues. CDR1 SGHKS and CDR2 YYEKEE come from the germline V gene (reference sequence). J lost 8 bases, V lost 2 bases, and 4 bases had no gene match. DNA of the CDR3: TGTGCCAGCAGCTTAGGACTAGCGGGAGTCGATGAGCAGTTCTTC. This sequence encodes CASSLGLAGVDEQFF. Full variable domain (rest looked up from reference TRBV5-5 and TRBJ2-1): DAGVTQSPTHLIKTRGQQVTLRCSPISGHKSVSWYQQVLGQGPQFIFQYYEKEERGRGNFPDRFSARQFPNYSSELNVNALLLGDSALYLCASSLGLAGVDEQFFGPGTRLTVL.

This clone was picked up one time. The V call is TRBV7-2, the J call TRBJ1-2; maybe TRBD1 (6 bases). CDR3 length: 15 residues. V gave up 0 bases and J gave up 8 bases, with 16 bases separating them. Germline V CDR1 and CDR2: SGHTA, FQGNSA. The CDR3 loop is CASSLATGGGQGYTF. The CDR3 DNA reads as TGTGCCAGCAGCTTAGCGACGGGCGGGGGGCAAGGCTACACCTTC. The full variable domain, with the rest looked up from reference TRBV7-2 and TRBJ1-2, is GAGVSQSPSNKVTEKGKDVELRCDPISGHTALYWYRQSLGQGLEFLIYFQGNSAPDKSGLPSDRFSAERTGGSVSTLTIQRTQQEDSAVYLCASSLATGGGQGYTFGSGTRLTVV.

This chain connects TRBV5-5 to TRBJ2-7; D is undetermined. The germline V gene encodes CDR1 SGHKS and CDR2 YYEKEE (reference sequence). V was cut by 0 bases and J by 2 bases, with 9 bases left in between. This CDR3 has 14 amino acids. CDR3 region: CASSLESFTYEQYF. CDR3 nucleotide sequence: TGTGCCAGCAGCTTGGAAAGTTTTACCTACGAGCAGTACTTC.

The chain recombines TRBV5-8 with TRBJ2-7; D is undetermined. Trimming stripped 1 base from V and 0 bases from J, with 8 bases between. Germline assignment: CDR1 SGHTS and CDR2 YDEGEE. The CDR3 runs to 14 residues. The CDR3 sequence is CASSLRLNSYEQYF. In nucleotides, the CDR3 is TGTGCCAGCAGCTTGCGACTGAACTCCTACGAGCAGTACTTC.

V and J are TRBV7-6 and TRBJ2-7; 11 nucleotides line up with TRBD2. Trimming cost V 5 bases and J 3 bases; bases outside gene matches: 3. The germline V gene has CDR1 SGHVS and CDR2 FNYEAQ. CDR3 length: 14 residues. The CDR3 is CASSPGTSGYEQYF. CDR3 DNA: TGTGCCAGCAGCCCAGGGACTAGCGGCTACGAGCAGTACTTC. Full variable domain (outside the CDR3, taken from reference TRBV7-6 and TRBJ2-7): GAGVSQSPRYKVTKRGQDVALRCDPISGHVSLYWYRQALGQGPEFLTYFNYEAQQDKSGLPNDRFSAERPEGSISTLTIQRTEQRDSAMYRCASSPGTSGYEQYFGPGTRLTVT.

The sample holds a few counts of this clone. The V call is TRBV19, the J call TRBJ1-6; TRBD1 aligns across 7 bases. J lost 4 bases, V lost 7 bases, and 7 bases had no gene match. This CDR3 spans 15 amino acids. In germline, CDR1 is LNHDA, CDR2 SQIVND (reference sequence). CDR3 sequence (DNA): TGTGCCAGTACCGAACAGGGACAGTATAATTCACCCCTCCACTTT. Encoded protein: CASTEQGQYNSPLHF.

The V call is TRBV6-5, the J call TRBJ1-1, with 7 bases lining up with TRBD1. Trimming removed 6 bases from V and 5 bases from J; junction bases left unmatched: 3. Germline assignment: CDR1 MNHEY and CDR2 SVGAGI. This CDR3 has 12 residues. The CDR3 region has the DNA TGTGCCAGCAGCGTACAGGGGACTGAAGCTTTCTTT. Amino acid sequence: CASSVQGTEAFF.

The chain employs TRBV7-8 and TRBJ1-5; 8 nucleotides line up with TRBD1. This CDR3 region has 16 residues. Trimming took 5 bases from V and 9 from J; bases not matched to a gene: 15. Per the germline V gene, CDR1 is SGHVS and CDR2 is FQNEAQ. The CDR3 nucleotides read TGTGCCAGCAGCCTCCAGGACAGGGCGTTCGCTCGGCCCCAGCATTTT. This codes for CASSLQDRAFARPQHF.

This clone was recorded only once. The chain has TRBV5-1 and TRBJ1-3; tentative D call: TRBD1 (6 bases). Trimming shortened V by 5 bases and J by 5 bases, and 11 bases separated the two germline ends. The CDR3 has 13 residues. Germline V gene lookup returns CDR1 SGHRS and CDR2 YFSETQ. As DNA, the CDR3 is TGCGCCAGCAGTCCGGACAGCAGAAACACCATATATTTT. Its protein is CASSPDSRNTIYF.

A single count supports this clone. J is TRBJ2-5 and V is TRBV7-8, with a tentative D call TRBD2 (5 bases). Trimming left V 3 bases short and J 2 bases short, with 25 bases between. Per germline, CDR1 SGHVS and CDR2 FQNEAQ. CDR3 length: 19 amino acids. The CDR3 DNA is TGTGCCAGCAGCTTGCCCCCCTCGCTTAGTCGGCGGAGGCAAGAGACCCAGTACTTC. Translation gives CASSLPPSLSRRRQETQYF.

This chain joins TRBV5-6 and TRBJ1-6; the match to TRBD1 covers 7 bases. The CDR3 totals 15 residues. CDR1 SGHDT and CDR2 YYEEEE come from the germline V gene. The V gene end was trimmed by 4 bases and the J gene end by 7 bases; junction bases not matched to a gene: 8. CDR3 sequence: CASSLLQGNNSPLHF. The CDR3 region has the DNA TGTGCCAGCAGCCTCTTACAGGGGAACAATTCACCCCTCCACTTT. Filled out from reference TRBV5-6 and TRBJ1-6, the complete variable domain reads DAGVTQSPTHLIKTRGQQVTLRCSPKSGHDTVSWYQQALGQGPQFIFQYYEEEERQRGNFPDRFSGHQFPNYSSELNVNALLLGDSALYLCASSLLQGNNSPLHFGNGTRLTVT.

The CDR3 DNA reads as TGTGCCAGCAGTGAGGGACAGTTCTCTGGAAACACCATATATTTT. It translates to CASSEGQFSGNTIYF. The chain uses TRBV2 and TRBJ1-3, with 7 positions matching TRBD1. The CDR3 length is 15 residues. Trimming removed 3 bases from V and 0 bases from J; junction bases left unmatched: 2. The V gene's germline CDR1 is SNHLY and CDR2 FYNNEI.

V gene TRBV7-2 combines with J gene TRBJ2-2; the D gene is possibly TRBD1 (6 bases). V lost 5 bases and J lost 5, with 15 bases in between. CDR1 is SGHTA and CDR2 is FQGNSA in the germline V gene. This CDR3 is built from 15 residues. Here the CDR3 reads CASSLNRDYTGELFF. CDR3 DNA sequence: TGTGCCAGCAGCCTCAACAGGGATTATACCGGGGAGCTGTTTTTT. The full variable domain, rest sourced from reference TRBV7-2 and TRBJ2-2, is GAGVSQSPSNKVTEKGKDVELRCDPISGHTALYWYRQSLGQGLEFLIYFQGNSAPDKSGLPSDRFSAERTGGSVSTLTIQRTQQEDSAVYLCASSLNRDYTGELFFGEGSRLTVL.

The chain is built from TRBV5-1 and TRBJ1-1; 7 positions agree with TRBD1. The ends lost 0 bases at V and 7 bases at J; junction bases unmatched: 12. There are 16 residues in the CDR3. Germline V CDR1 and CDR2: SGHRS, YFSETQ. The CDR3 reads CASSLAPQGPDGEAFF. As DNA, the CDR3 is TGCGCCAGCAGCTTGGCCCCACAGGGGCCGGATGGTGAAGCTTTCTTT.

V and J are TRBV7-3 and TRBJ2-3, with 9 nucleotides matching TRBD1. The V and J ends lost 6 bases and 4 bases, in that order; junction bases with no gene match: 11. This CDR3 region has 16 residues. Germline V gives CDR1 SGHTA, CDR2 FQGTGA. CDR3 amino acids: CASSLFPRQGADTQYF. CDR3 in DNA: TGTGCCAGCAGTCTTTTCCCGAGACAGGGGGCAGATACGCAGTATTTT.

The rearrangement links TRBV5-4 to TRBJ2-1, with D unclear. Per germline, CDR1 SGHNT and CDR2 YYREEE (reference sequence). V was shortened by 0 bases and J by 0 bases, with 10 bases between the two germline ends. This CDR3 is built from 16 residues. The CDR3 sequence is CASSLELSSSYNEQFF. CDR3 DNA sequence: TGTGCCAGCAGCTTGGAACTATCGAGCTCCTACAATGAGCAGTTCTTC.

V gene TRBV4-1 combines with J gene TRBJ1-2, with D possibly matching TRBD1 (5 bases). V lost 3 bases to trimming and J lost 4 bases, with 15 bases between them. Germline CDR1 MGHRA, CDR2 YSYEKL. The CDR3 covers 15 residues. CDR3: CASSHGRDGTYGYTF. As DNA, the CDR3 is TGCGCCAGCAGCCATGGGCGGGACGGCACCTATGGCTACACCTTC.

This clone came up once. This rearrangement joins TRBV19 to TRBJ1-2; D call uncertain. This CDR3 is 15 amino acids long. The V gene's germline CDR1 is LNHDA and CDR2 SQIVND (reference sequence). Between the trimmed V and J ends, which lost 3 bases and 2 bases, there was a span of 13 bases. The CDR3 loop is CASSIGMGWNYGYTF. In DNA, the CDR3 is TGTGCCAGTAGTATCGGAATGGGATGGAACTATGGCTACACCTTC.

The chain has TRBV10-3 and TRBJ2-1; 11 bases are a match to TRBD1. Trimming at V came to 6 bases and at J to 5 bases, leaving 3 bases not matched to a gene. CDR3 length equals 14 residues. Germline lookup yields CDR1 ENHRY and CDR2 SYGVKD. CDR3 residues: CAIRAGQGDNEQFF. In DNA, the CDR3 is TGTGCCATCAGAGCGGGACAGGGGGACAATGAGCAGTTCTTC.

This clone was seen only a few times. This CDR3 reads CASSEDAGGSGYTF. In DNA form, the CDR3 reads TGTGCCAGCAGTGAAGATGCAGGGGGGTCTGGCTACACCTTC. The chain recombines TRBV2 with TRBJ1-2; TRBD1 agrees at 7 bases. CDR3 size: 14 residues. The junction had 6 bases not matched to a gene; V was cut back by 1 base and J by 7 bases. Germline V gene sequence: CDR1 SNHLY, CDR2 FYNNEI.

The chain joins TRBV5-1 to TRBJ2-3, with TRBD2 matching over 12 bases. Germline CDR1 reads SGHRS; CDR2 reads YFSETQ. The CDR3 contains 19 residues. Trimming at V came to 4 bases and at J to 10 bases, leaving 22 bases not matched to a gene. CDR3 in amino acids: CASSLLGLAGGRETIAQYF. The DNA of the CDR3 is TGCGCCAGCAGCCTCCTCGGGCTAGCGGGGGGGCGCGAAACGATCGCGCAGTATTTT.

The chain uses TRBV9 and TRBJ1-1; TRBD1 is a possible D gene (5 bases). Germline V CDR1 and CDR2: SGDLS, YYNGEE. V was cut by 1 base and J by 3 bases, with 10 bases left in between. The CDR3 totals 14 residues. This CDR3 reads CASSVLGRDTEAFF. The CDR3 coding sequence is TGTGCCAGCAGCGTATTGGGCAGGGACACTGAAGCTTTCTTT.

CDR3 nucleotides: TGTGCCAGCAGTTTATCCGGACAGGGAATTTCCAAAAACATTCAGTACTTC. Translated, it gives CASSLSGQGISKNIQYF. This chain joins TRBV27 and TRBJ2-4; 8 nucleotides match TRBD1. The length of the CDR3 is 17 residues. Germline CDR1 and CDR2: MNHEY and SMNVEV (reference sequence). With 0 bases clipped from V and 2 bases from J, the junction kept 6 bases outside the gene matches.

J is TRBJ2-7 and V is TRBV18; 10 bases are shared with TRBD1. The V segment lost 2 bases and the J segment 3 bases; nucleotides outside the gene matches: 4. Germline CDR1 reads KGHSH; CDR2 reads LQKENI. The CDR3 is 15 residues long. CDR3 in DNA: TGTGCCAGCTCACCATCCGGGACAGGGGACTACGAGCAGTACTTC. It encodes CASSPSGTGDYEQYF. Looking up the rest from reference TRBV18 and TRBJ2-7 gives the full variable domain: NAGVMQNPRHLVRRRGQEARLRCSPMKGHSHVYWYRQLPEEGLKFMVYLQKENIIDESGMPKERFSAEFPKEGPSILRIQQVVRGDSAAYFCASSPSGTGDYEQYFGPGTRLTVT.

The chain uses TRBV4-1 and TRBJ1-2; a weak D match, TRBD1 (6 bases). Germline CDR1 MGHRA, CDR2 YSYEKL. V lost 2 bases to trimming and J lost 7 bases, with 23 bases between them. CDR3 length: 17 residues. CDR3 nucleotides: TGCGCCAGCAGCCAAAACGGGGATGCAGGGGTTCTTGGTGGCTACACCTTC. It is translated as CASSQNGDAGVLGGYTF.

The CDR3 region has the DNA TGCGCCAGCAGCCTCAGTTACGGGGGCGATCAGCCCCAGCATTTT. Protein sequence: CASSLSYGGDQPQHF. The genes are TRBV4-1 and TRBJ1-5; D might be TRBD1 (6 bases). Trimming removed 4 bases at V and 5 bases at J, with 15 bases between. The CDR3 has 15 amino acids. Germline V CDR1 and CDR2: MGHRA, YSYEKL.

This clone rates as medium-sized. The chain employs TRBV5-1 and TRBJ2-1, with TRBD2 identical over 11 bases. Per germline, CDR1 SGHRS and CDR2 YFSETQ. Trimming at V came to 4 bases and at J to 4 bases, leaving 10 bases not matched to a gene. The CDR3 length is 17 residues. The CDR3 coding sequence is TGCGCCAGCAGCGACAGCCCCCTAGCGGGAGGATACAATGAGCAGTTCTTC. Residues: CASSDSPLAGGYNEQFF.

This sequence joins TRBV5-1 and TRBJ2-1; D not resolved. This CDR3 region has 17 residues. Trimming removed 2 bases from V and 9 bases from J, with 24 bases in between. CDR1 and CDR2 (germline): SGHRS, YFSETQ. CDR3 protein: CASSFLLLTEGSGEQFF. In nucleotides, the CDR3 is TGCGCCAGCAGCTTCCTGTTGCTGACCGAAGGCTCGGGTGAGCAGTTCTTC.

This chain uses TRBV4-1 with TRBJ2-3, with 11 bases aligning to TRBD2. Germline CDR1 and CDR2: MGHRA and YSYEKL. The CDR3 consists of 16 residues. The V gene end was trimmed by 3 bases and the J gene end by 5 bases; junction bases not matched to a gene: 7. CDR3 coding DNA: TGCGCCAGCAGCCATCCCAAAGGACTAGCGGGAGATACGCAGTATTTT. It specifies CASSHPKGLAGDTQYF.

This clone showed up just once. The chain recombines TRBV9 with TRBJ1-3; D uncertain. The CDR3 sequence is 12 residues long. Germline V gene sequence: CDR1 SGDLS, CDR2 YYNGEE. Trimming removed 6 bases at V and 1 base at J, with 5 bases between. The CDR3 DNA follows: TGTGCCAGCAAAGGGTCTGGAAACACCATATATTTT. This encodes CASKGSGNTIYF.

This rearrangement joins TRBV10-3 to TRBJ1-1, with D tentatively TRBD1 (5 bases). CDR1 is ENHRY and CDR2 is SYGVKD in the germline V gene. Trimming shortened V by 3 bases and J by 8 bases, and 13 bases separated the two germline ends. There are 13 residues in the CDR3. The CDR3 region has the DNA TGTGCCATCAGTGAAAATCAGGGAACCGAAGCTTTCTTT. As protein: CAISENQGTEAFF.

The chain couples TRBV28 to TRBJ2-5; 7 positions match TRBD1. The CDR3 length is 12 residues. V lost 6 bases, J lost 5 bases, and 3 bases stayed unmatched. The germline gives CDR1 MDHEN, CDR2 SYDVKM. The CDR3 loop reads CASSTQGETQYF. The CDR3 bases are TGTGCCAGCAGCACACAGGGGGAGACCCAGTACTTC.